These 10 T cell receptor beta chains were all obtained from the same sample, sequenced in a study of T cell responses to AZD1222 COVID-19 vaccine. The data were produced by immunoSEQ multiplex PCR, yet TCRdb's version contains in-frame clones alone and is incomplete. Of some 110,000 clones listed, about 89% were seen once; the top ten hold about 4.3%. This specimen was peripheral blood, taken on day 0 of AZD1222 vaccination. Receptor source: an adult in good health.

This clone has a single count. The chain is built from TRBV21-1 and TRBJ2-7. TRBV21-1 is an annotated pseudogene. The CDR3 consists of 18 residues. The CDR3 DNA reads TGTGCCAGCAGCCCCTCCCGGGGCAGTTTCTCTCCTAGCTACGAGCAGTACTTC. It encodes CASSPSRGSFSPSYEQYF.

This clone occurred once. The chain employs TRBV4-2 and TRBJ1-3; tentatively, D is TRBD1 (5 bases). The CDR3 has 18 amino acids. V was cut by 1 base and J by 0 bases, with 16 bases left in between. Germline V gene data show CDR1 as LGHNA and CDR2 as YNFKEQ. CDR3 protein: CASSQGSLQRGSGNTIYF. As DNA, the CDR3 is TGTGCCAGCAGCCAAGGTTCCCTACAGAGGGGCTCTGGAAACACCATATATTTT.

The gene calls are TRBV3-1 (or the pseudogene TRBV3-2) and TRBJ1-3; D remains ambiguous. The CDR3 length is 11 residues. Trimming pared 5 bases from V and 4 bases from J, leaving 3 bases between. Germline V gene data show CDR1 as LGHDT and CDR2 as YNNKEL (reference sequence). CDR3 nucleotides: TGTGCCAGCAGCACCGGAAACACCATATATTTT. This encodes CASSTGNTIYF.

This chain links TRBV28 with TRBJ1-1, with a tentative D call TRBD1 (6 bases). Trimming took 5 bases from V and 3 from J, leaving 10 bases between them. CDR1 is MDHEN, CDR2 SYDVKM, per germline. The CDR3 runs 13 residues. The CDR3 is CASSPTGYTEAFF. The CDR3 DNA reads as TGTGCCAGCAGTCCGACAGGATACACTGAAGCTTTCTTT.

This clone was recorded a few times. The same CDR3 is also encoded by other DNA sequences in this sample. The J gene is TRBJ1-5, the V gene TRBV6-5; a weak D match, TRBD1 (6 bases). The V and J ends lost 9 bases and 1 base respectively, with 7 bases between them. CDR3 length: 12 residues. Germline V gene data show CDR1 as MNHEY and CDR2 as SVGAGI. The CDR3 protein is CASRGSNQPQHF. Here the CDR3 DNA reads TGTGCCAGTAGGGGGAGCAATCAGCCCCAGCATTTT.

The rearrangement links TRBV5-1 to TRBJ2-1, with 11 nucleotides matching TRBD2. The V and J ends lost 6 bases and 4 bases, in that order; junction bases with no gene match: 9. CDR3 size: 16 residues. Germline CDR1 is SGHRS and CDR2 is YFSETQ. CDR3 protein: CASTDSTSGGYNEQFF. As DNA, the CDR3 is TGCGCCAGCACCGACAGCACTAGCGGGGGTTACAATGAGCAGTTCTTC.

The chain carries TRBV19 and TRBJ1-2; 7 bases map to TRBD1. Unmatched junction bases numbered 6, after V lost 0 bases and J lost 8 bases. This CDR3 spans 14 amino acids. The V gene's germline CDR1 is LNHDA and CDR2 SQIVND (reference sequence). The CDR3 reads CASSIEGQSRGYTF. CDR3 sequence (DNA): TGTGCCAGTAGTATAGAGGGACAGTCTCGCGGCTACACCTTC. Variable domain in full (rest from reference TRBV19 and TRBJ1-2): DGGITQSPKYLFRKEGQNVTLSCEQNLNHDAMYWYRQDPGQGLRLIYYSQIVNDFQKGDIAEGYSVSREKKESFPLTVTSAQKNPTAFYLCASSIEGQSRGYTFGSGTRLTVV.

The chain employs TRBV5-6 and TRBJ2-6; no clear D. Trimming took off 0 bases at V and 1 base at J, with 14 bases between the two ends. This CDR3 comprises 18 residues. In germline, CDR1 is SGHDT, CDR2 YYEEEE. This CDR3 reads CASSLAFPGSSGANVLTF. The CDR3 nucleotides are TGTGCCAGCAGCTTGGCCTTCCCGGGTTCGTCTGGGGCCAACGTCCTGACTTTC. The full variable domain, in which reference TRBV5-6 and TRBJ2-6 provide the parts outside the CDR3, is DAGVTQSPTHLIKTRGQQVTLRCSPKSGHDTVSWYQQALGQGPQFIFQYYEEEERQRGNFPDRFSGHQFPNYSSELNVNALLLGDSALYLCASSLAFPGSSGANVLTFGAGSRLTVL.

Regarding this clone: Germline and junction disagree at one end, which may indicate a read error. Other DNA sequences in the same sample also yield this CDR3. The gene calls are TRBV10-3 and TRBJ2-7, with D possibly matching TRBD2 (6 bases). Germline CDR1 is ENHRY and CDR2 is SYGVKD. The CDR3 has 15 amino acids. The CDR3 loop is CAISPGGGTAHEQYF. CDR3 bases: TGTGCCATCAGTCCCGGAGGAGGGACGGCGCACGAGCAGTACTTT.

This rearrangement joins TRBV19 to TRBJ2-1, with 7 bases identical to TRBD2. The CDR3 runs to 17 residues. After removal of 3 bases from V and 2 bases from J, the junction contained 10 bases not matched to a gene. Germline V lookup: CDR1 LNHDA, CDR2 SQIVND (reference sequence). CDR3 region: CASSIQPSSGPYNEQFF. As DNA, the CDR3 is TGTGCCAGTAGTATCCAACCCTCTAGCGGCCCCTACAATGAGCAGTTCTTC. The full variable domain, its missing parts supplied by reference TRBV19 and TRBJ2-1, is DGGITQSPKYLFRKEGQNVTLSCEQNLNHDAMYWYRQDPGQGLRLIYYSQIVNDFQKGDIAEGYSVSREKKESFPLTVTSAQKNPTAFYLCASSIQPSSGPYNEQFFGPGTRLTVL.